The 10 T cell receptor beta chains in this list originate from one sample, sequenced in a study of blood T cell repertoires in COVID-19. The table came from immunoSEQ multiplex PCR; TCRdb's copy has only in-frame clones and leaves some out. The data contain around 58,000 clones, approximately 87% of them singletons. The sequenced sample consisted of peripheral blood. These receptors all come from a human donor in a cohort sampled during active COVID-19.

The chain combines TRBV3-1 (or the pseudogene TRBV3-2) with TRBJ1-2; tentatively, D is TRBD1 (6 bases). Per the germline V gene, CDR1 is LGHDT and CDR2 is YNNKEL (reference sequence). The CDR3 is made up of 17 amino acids. The V end was cut by 5 bases, the J end by 0 bases, with 19 bases between. In DNA, the CDR3 is TGTGCCAGCAGCTACCGGGACACACATCCAGCTAACTATGGCTACACCTTC. Residues: CASSYRDTHPANYGYTF.

This clone qualifies as medium-sized (0.01 to 0.1%). The V gene is TRBV11-2, the J gene TRBJ1-2; 9 bases map to TRBD1. Germline trimming cut 1 base from V and 6 bases from J; bases unmatched to any gene: 6. The germline V gene has CDR1 SGHAT and CDR2 FQNNGV. The CDR3 totals 15 residues. The CDR3 loop is CASSLGGTGLDGYTF. The CDR3 DNA reads TGTGCCAGCAGCTTAGGAGGGACAGGGCTCGATGGCTACACCTTC.

This clone has just one count. The rearrangement uses TRBV10-1 and TRBJ2-2; weak D call: TRBD1 (6 bases). CDR1 and CDR2 from the germline V gene are WNHNN and SYGVQD (reference sequence). The CDR3 totals 15 residues. The germline V and J ends were trimmed by 8 bases and 3 bases, with 16 bases remaining between them. The CDR3 is CASSPGGSDTGELFF. The DNA for the CDR3 is TGCGCCAGCTCGCCTGGGGGCTCGGACACCGGGGAGCTGTTTTTT.

J is TRBJ1-6 and V is TRBV7-6, with 7 bases aligning to TRBD1. The CDR3 length is 17 residues. CDR1 SGHVS and CDR2 FNYEAQ come from the germline V gene. With V trimmed by 1 base and J by 9 bases, 12 bases remained unmatched. CDR3 sequence: CASSLEGGGIGTSPLHF. The CDR3 DNA reads TGTGCCAGCAGCTTAGAAGGAGGGGGCATAGGGACTTCACCCCTCCACTTT.

As DNA, the CDR3 is TGTGCCAGCAGCCACCGACAGGGTGGGAACACTGAAGCTTTCTTT. It codes for CASSHRQGGNTEAFF. The V call is TRBV3-1 (or the pseudogene TRBV3-2), the J call TRBJ1-1; 7 bases are shared with TRBD1. Germline V gene sequence: CDR1 LGHDT, CDR2 YNNKEL (reference sequence). V trimming: 3 bases; J trimming: 1 base; junction bases outside the gene matches: 5. CDR3 length: 15 residues.

The chain uses TRBV5-4 and TRBJ2-2, with 11 bases lining up with TRBD2. The length of the CDR3 is 16 residues. V dropped 0 bases and J dropped 6; count of bases not matched to a gene: 4. CDR1 is SGHNT, CDR2 YYREEE, per germline (reference sequence). In DNA form, the CDR3 reads TGTGCCAGCAGCTTGGGTAGCGGGGGGGCCCCCGGGGAGCTGTTTTTT. As protein: CASSLGSGGAPGELFF.

The chain links TRBV7-2 to TRBJ1-2; 8 positions agree with TRBD1. There are 16 residues in the CDR3. The V gene end was trimmed by 2 bases and the J gene end by 6 bases; junction bases not matched to a gene: 11. Germline CDR1 SGHTA, CDR2 FQGNSA. DNA of the CDR3: TGTGCCAGCAGCTTATTACAGACAGGGGCGAGAAATGGCTACACCTTC. As protein: CASSLLQTGARNGYTF.

This clone was recorded once. V usage is TRBV6-2 or TRBV6-3 and J usage is TRBJ1-6; 10 positions match TRBD1. The CDR3 spans 15 residues. In germline, CDR1 is MNHEY, CDR2 SVGEGT. The trim removed 4 bases at V and 9 bases at J, leaving 6 bases unmatched. CDR3 loop: CASSSWTGGGSPLHF. As DNA, the CDR3 is TGTGCCAGCAGTTCTTGGACAGGGGGAGGTTCACCCCTCCACTTT.

This sequence joins TRBV4-3 and TRBJ1-2, with 7 bases identical to TRBD1. The junction had 23 bases not matched to a gene; V was cut back by 1 base and J by 9 bases. This CDR3 comprises 19 residues. CDR1 and CDR2 from the germline V gene are LGHNA and YSLEER. The CDR3 protein is CASSQVAARGAGGAARYTF. In DNA, the CDR3 is TGCGCCAGCAGCCAAGTAGCCGCGCGGGGGGCAGGGGGAGCCGCCCGCTACACCTTC.

The rearrangement uses TRBV11-1 and TRBJ1-1; D is undetermined. The CDR3 length is 18 residues. Germline V gene sequence: CDR1 SGHAT, CDR2 FQDESV (reference sequence). With 0 bases removed from V and 1 base from J, the gap between germline ends came to 18 bases. CDR3 in amino acids: CASSLAVRSRVANTEAFF. The CDR3 bases are TGTGCCAGCAGCTTAGCGGTCCGTTCGCGGGTAGCGAACACTGAAGCTTTCTTT.